This T cell receptor beta chain was identified during a study of T cells in Graves' hyperthyroidism and ophthalmopathy. Whole-study results and caveats: Among thyroid clonotypes expanded above 0.001, most also appeared in blood. Patients with ophthalmopathy were separated from those with stable hyperthyroidism by a 13 V-J model. The model forecast ophthalmopathy, anticipating it by a median approximately 7 months before onset.

Uncontrolled infection, other autoimmune disease, pregnancy or lactation barred patients from enrollment. Looked up from germline, CDR1 is ENHRY and CDR2 is SYGVKD. V lost 3 bases and J lost 5; bases outside the gene matches: 4. This CDR3 region has 14 residues. A remark on this clonotype: Its antigen remains unidentified.

Regions amplified from RNA transcripts were the TCR beta CDR3 regions. The HTBI primer set served for first-round RT-PCR of the TCR CDR3. From the multiplex PCR reads, TCRdb called clonotypes with MiXCR, one entry per CDR3 protein. Found here are roughly 500,000 distinct CDR3 sequences, around 43% of them singletons; the top ten hold about 45%. The receptor comes from an adult woman with Graves' disease, either hyperthyroidism or ophthalmopathy (not recorded which). The rearrangement joins TRBV10-3 to TRBJ2-5, with TRBD1 matching over 9 bases. The source material was peripheral blood or thyroid tissue (not recorded which). The CDR3 DNA is TGTGCCATCAGTGAACGTGGACAGGGGGAGACCCAGTACTTC. Amino acids: CAISERGQGETQYF.